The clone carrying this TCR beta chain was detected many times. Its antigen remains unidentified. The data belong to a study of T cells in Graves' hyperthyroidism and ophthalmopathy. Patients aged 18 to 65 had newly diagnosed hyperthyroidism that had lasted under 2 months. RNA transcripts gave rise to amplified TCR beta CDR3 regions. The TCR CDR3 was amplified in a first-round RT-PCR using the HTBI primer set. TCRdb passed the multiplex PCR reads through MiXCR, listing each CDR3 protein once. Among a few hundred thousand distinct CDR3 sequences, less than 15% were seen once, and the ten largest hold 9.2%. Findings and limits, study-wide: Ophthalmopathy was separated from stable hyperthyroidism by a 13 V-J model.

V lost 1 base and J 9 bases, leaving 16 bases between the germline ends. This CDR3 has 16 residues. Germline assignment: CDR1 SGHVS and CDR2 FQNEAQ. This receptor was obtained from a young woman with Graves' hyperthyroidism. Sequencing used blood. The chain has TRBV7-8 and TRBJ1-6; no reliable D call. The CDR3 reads CASSLGTLGMGSPLHF. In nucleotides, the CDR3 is TGTGCCAGCAGCTTAGGGACGTTGGGGATGGGTTCACCCCTCCACTTT.